The 19 T cell receptor beta chains presented below share a single source sample, sequenced in a study of cytomegalovirus exposure and HLA in healthy donors. PCR involved 60 Vbeta and 13 Jbeta primers. Generated by immunoSEQ multiplex PCR, the TCRdb table keeps only in-frame clones and is missing some. The sample contains around 160,000 clones, approximately 78% of which appear only once. Material: PBMCs. The receptors stem from a male donor in good health and CMV-seropositive.

J is TRBJ1-5 and V is TRBV28; D ambiguous. Deletions cut 6 bases from V and 0 bases from J, with 6 bases between. Germline V gene sequence: CDR1 MDHEN, CDR2 SYDVKM. The CDR3 sequence is 13 residues long. CDR3: CASRFYSNQPQHF. For the CDR3, the DNA is TGTGCCAGCAGATTTTATAGCAATCAGCCCCAGCATTTT.

The V and J genes are TRBV7-2 and TRBJ2-3; D unclear. This CDR3 is 12 amino acids long. The V end was cut by 2 bases, the J end by 5 bases, with 5 bases between. Germline CDR1 SGHTA, CDR2 FQGNSA. CDR3 nucleotide sequence: TGTGCCAGCAGCTTAAATCGAGATACGCAGTATTTT. This gives the protein CASSLNRDTQYF.

The J gene is TRBJ1-5, the V gene TRBV7-9, with D possibly matching TRBD1 (6 bases). There are 14 residues in the CDR3. Trimming took off 3 bases at V and 5 bases at J, with 11 bases between the two ends. From germline, CDR1 is SEHNR and CDR2 FQNEAQ (reference sequence). The CDR3 loop is CASSFDRWDQPQHF. CDR3 DNA sequence: TGTGCCAGCAGCTTCGACAGGTGGGATCAGCCCCAGCATTTT.

The sample holds one count of this clone. Additional DNA sequences in this sample encode the identical CDR3. The chain recombines TRBV11-2 with TRBJ2-7; 11 bases line up with TRBD1. This CDR3 has 16 amino acids. With V trimmed by 0 bases and J by 7 bases, 8 bases remained unmatched. CDR1 and CDR2 (germline): SGHAT, FQNNGV. The CDR3 here is CASSLDWWTGGYEQYF. In DNA, the CDR3 is TGTGCCAGCAGCTTAGATTGGTGGACAGGGGGCTATGAGCAGTACTTC.

This clone was recorded a few times. This chain joins TRBV4-3 and TRBJ2-4; 8 nucleotides match TRBD1. J was trimmed by 3 bases and V by 1 base; bases with no gene match: 2. Germline CDR1 LGHNA, CDR2 YSLEER. This CDR3 is 15 amino acids long. CDR3 loop: CASSQVDRDKNIQYF. The CDR3 nucleotides are TGCGCCAGCAGCCAAGTGGACAGGGACAAAAACATTCAGTACTTC.

CDR3 residues: CASSPRLAGGPIETQYF. The CDR3 DNA is TGTGCCAGCTCACCAAGACTAGCGGGAGGGCCTATTGAGACCCAGTACTTC. The chain has TRBV18 and TRBJ2-5, with 14 bases matching TRBD2. Germline V gene data show CDR1 as KGHSH and CDR2 as LQKENI. V lost 2 bases to trimming and J lost 5 bases; unmatched junction nucleotides: 7. The CDR3 length is 17 residues.

This chain joins TRBV19 and TRBJ1-4; D possibly corresponds to TRBD1 (6 bases). Trimming took off 10 bases at V and 4 bases at J, with 13 bases between the two ends. CDR1 and CDR2 (germline): LNHDA, SQIVND (reference sequence). This CDR3 is 13 amino acids long. The CDR3: CATRRDNNEKLFF. DNA for the CDR3: TGTGCCACTCGCAGGGACAATAATGAAAAACTGTTTTTT.

The chain employs TRBV28 and TRBJ1-2; D is undetermined. The CDR3 extends over 14 amino acids. The germline gives CDR1 MDHEN, CDR2 SYDVKM. V lost 6 bases, J lost 6 bases, and 17 bases lay in between. CDR3 in amino acids: CASRPSNSGNGYTF. The DNA of the CDR3 is TGTGCCAGCAGACCTTCAAACTCGGGGAATGGCTACACCTTC.

On this clone itself: At one boundary the junction diverges from the germline segment, which might be a read error. CDR3 sequence (DNA): TGTGCCAGCTCCCCGGGAGCGGGGGCCAACGGCCTGACTTTC. Its protein is CASSPGAGANGLTF. V and J are TRBV6-5 and TRBJ2-6; 8 bases line up with TRBD2. Germline CDR1 and CDR2: MNHEY and SVGAGI. The CDR3 extends over 14 amino acids.

This clone was counted once. The chain links TRBV9 to TRBJ1-2; tentatively, D is TRBD1 (5 bases). CDR3 length equals 14 residues. V gave up 2 bases and J gave up 7 bases, with 15 bases separating them. Germline CDR1 reads SGDLS; CDR2 reads YYNGEE. The CDR3 DNA is TGTGCCAGCAGCGTGGGCAGGGTTACGGGTGGCTACACCTTC. Encoded protein: CASSVGRVTGGYTF.

V and J are TRBV25-1 and TRBJ2-5, with TRBD2 as a possible D gene (6 bases). The CDR3 sequence is 16 residues long. V was cut by 4 bases and J by 5 bases, with 20 bases left in between. Germline loops: CDR1 MGHDK, CDR2 SYGVNS. CDR3 residues: CASSGRLRRGRETQYF. In DNA, the CDR3 is TGTGCCAGCAGTGGTCGCTTACGGCGGGGTAGGGAGACCCAGTACTTC.

The V call is TRBV7-8, the J call TRBJ1-3; 7 nucleotides line up with TRBD1. Trimming at V came to 5 bases and at J to 1 base, leaving 11 bases not matched to a gene. From germline, CDR1 is SGHVS and CDR2 FQNEAQ. This CDR3 is built from 17 residues. The CDR3 DNA follows: TGTGCCAGCAGCAAAAGACAGGGTTTTGGATCTGGAAACACCATATATTTT. This gives the protein CASSKRQGFGSGNTIYF.

J is TRBJ1-5 and V is TRBV27; no clear D gene. CDR1 and CDR2 from the germline V gene are MNHEY and SMNVEV (reference sequence). There are 15 residues in the CDR3. Trimming left V 8 bases short and J 1 base short, with 15 bases between. CDR3 loop: CASGKGGVSNQPQHF. Written as DNA, the CDR3 is TGTGCCAGCGGAAAGGGCGGGGTAAGCAATCAGCCCCAGCATTTT.

In DNA, the CDR3 is TGTGCCAGCAGTTTTCTAGCTACAGATACGCAGTATTTT. Protein: CASSFLATDTQYF. This chain connects TRBV6-5 to TRBJ2-3; tentative D call: TRBD2 (5 bases). The V end lost 4 bases, the J end lost 3 bases, and 8 bases lay between the germline ends. The CDR3 contains 13 residues. In germline, CDR1 is MNHEY, CDR2 SVGAGI.

The V and J genes are TRBV19 and TRBJ1-1; 7 bases line up with TRBD1. The germline gives CDR1 LNHDA, CDR2 SQIVND (reference sequence). The CDR3 contains 17 residues. The junction had 11 bases not matched to a gene; V was cut back by 0 bases and J by 4 bases. CDR3 protein: CASSIDPRQGAGTEAFF. The CDR3 DNA reads as TGTGCCAGTAGTATAGACCCCCGACAGGGTGCGGGCACTGAAGCTTTCTTT.

The chain uses TRBV7-2 and TRBJ1-1, with 7 bases matching TRBD1. CDR1 is SGHTA, CDR2 FQGNSA, per germline. With 3 bases clipped from V and 7 bases from J, the junction kept 11 bases outside the gene matches. The CDR3 extends over 15 amino acids. Here the CDR3 DNA reads TGTGCCAGCAGCTTCCACGCGACAGGGACCTATGAAGCTTTCTTT. This encodes CASSFHATGTYEAFF.

The genes are TRBV7-2 and TRBJ2-5; 7 nucleotides agree with TRBD1. The V gene's germline CDR1 is SGHTA and CDR2 FQGNSA. V dropped 3 bases and J dropped 4; count of bases not matched to a gene: 5. CDR3 length equals 14 residues. Here the CDR3 DNA reads TGTGCCAGCAGCTTCATAGGGGGCCGAGAGACCCAGTACTTC. Translating it yields CASSFIGGRETQYF. The full variable domain, completed using reference TRBV7-2 and TRBJ2-5, is GAGVSQSPSNKVTEKGKDVELRCDPISGHTALYWYRQSLGQGLEFLIYFQGNSAPDKSGLPSDRFSAERTGGSVSTLTIQRTQQEDSAVYLCASSFIGGRETQYFGPGTRLLVL.

V is TRBV27 and J is TRBJ2-2; D is perhaps TRBD2 (5 bases). CDR3 length equals 15 residues. Trimming took off 5 bases at V and 0 bases at J, with 10 bases between the two ends. Germline V CDR1 and CDR2: MNHEY, SMNVEV (reference sequence). The CDR3 here is CASSTPGTNTGELFF. The CDR3 nucleotides are TGTGCCAGCAGTACCCCCGGGACGAACACCGGGGAGCTGTTTTTT.

This chain joins TRBV16 and TRBJ1-1; D is ambiguous. V lost 0 bases and J 9 bases, leaving 11 bases between the germline ends. Germline CDR1 reads KGHSY; CDR2 reads FQNENV. The CDR3 is made up of 13 amino acids. The DNA for the CDR3 is TGTGCCAGCAGCCAATCCGGACTGCCCCAAGCTTTCTTT. Translated: CASSQSGLPQAFF.